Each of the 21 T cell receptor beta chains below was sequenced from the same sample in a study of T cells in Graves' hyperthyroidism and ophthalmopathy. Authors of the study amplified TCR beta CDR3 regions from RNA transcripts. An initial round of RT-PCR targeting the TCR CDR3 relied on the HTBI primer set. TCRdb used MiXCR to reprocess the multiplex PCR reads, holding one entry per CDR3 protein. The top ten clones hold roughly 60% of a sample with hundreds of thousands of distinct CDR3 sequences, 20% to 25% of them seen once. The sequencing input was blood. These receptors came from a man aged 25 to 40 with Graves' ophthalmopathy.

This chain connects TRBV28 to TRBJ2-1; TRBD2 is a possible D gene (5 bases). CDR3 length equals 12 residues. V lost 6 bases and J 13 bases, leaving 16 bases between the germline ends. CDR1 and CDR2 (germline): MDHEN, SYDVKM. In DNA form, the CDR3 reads TGTGCCAGCAGCTCCAGGACTGGCAAACAGTTCTTC. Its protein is CASSSRTGKQFF. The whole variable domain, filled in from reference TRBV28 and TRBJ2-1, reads DVKVTQSSRYLVKRTGEKVFLECVQDMDHENMFWYRQDPGLGLRLIYFSYDVKMKEKGDIPEGYSVSREKKERFSLILESASTNQTSMYLCASSSRTGKQFFGPGTRLTVL.

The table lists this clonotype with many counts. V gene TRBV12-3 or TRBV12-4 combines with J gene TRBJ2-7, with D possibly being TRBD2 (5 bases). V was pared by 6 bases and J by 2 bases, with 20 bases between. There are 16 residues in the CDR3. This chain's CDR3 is CASSRHGEPAAYEQYF. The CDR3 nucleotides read TGTGCCAGCAGCCGCCATGGGGAGCCCGCGGCCTACGAGCAGTACTTC.

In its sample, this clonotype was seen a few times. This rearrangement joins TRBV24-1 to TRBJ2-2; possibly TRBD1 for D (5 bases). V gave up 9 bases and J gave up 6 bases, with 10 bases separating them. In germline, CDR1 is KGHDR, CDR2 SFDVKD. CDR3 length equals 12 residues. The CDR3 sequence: CATGRASGELFF. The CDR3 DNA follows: TGTGCCACCGGCAGGGCATCCGGGGAGCTGTTTTTT.

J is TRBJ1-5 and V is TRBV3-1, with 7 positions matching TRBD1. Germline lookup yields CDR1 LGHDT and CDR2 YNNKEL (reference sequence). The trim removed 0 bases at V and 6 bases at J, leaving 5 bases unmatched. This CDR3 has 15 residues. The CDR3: CASSQDSGGSQPQHF. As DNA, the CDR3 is TGTGCCAGCAGCCAAGATTCAGGGGGGAGTCAGCCCCAGCATTTT. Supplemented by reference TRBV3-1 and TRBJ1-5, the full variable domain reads DTAVSQTPKYLVTQMGNDKSIKCEQNLGHDTMYWYKQDSKKFLKIMFSYNNKELIINETVPNRFSPKSPDKAHLNLHINSLELGDSAVYFCASSQDSGGSQPQHFGDGTRLSIL.

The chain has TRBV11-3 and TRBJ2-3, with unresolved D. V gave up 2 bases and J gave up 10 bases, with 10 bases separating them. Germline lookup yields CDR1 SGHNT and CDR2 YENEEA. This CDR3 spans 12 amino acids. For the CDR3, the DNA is TGTGCCAGCAGCTTAACTGGCCGGGCGCAGTATTTT. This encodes CASSLTGRAQYF.

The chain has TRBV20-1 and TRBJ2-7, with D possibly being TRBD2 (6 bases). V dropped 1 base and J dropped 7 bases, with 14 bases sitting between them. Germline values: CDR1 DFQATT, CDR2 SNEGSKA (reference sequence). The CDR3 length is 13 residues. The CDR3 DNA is TGCAGTGCTAGAGTGGAGGGAACGGGGGAGCAGTACTTC. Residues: CSARVEGTGEQYF.

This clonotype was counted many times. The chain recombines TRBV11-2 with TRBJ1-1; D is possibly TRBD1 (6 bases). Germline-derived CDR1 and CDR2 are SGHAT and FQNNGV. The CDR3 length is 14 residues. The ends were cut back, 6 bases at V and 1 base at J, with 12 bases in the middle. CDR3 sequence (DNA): TGTGCCAGCAGGCCCGAACAGGGGAACACTGAAGCTTTCTTT. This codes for CASRPEQGNTEAFF.

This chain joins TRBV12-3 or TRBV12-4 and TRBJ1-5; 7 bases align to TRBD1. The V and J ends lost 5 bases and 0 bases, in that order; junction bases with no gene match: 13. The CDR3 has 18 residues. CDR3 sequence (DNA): TGTGCCAGCAGTAAATGGGACAGACGATCTAATAGCAATCAGCCCCAGCATTTT. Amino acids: CASSKWDRRSNSNQPQHF.

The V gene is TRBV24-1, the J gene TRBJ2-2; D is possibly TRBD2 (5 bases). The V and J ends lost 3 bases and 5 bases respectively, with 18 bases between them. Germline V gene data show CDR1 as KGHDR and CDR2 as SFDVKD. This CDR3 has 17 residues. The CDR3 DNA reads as TGTGCCACCAGTGATCACTTTGCGGGCCTAGGGACCGGGGAGCTGTTTTTT. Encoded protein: CATSDHFAGLGTGELFF.

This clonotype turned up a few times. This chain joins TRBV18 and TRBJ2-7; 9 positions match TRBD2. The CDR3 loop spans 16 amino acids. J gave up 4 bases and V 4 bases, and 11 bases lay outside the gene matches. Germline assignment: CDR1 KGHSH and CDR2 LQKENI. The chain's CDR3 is CASSLTGTSSYYEQYF. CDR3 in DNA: TGTGCCAGCTCACTCACCGGGACTAGCAGTTATTACGAGCAGTACTTC.

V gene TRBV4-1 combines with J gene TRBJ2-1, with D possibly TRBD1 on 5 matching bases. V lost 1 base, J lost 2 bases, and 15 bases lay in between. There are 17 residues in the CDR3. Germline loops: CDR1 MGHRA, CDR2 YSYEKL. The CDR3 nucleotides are TGCGCCAGCAGCCAAGTGAGCGAGACAGTGACCTACAATGAGCAGTTCTTC. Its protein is CASSQVSETVTYNEQFF.

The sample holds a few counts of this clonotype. As DNA, the CDR3 is TGCAGTGCTCCCGGAGATAACTATGGCTACACCTTC. As protein: CSAPGDNYGYTF. The chain joins TRBV20-1 to TRBJ1-2; D is undetermined. Trimming pared 5 bases from V and 1 base from J, leaving 8 bases between. CDR1 is DFQATT and CDR2 is SNEGSKA in the germline V gene (reference sequence). This CDR3 has 12 amino acids.

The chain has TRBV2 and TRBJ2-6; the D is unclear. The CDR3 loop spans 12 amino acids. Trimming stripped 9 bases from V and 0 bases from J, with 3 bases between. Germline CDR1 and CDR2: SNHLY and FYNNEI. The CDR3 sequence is CARASGANVLTF. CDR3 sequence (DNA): TGTGCCAGGGCCTCTGGGGCCAACGTCCTGACTTTC.

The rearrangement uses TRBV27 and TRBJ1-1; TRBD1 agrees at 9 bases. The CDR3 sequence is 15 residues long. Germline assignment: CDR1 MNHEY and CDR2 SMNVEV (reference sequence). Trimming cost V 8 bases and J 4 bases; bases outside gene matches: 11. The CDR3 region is CASYFNRGLGTEAFF. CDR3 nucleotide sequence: TGTGCCAGCTACTTTAACAGGGGGCTTGGCACTGAAGCTTTCTTT.

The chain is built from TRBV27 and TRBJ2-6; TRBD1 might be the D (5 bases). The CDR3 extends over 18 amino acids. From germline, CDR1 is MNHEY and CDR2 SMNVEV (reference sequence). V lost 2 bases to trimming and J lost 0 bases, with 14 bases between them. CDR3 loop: CASSLQGRFLSGANVLTF. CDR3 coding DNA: TGTGCCAGCAGTTTACAGGGTCGATTCCTCTCTGGGGCCAACGTCCTGACTTTC.

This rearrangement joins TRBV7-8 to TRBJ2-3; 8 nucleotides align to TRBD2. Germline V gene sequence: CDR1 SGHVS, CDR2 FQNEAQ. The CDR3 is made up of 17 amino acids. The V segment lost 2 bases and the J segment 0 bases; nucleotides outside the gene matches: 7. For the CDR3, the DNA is TGTGCCAGCAGCTTACGGACCACTAGCGGCAGCACAGATACGCAGTATTTT. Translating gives CASSLRTTSGSTDTQYF.

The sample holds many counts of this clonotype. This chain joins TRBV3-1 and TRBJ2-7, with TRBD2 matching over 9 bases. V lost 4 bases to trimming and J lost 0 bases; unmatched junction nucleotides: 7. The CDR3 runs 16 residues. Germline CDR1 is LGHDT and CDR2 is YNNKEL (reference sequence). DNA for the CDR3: TGTGCCAGCAGCCTTAGCTGGACTAGCGTCTCCTACGAGCAGTACTTC. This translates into CASSLSWTSVSYEQYF.

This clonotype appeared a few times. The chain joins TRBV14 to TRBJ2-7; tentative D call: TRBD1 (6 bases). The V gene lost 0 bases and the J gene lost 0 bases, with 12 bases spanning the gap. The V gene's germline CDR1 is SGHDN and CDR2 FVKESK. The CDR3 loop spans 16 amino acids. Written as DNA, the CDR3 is TGTGCCAGCAGCCAAGAGGGACAATCGGGCTCCTACGAGCAGTACTTC. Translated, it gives CASSQEGQSGSYEQYF.

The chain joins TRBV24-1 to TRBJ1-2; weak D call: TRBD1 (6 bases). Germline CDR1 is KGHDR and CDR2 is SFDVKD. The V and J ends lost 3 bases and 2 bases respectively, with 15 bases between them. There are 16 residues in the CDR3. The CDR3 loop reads CATSDPSGGPNYGYTF. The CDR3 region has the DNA TGTGCCACCAGTGATCCCTCGGGGGGCCCGAACTATGGCTACACCTTC.

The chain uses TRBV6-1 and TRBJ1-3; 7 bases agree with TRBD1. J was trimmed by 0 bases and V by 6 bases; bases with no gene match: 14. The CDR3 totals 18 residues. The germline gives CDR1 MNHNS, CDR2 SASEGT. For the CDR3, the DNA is TGTGCCAGCAGCAAAACAACGCGACAGGGCGGCTCTGGAAACACCATATATTTT. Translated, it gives CASSKTTRQGGSGNTIYF.

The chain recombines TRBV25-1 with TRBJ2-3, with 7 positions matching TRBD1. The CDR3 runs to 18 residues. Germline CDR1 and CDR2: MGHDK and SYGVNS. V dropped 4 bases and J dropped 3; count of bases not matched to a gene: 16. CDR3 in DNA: TGTGCCAGCAGTGGCATTCTAAACCGGGACAGAGGTACAGATACGCAGTATTTT. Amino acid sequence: CASSGILNRDRGTDTQYF.